This T cell receptor (beta chain) is from a study of T cells after yellow fever vaccination. In the study overall: It was SMART-Seq v4 Ultra Low Input that prepared the fractions with low cell numbers. Study results and caveats: The appearance of a small share of clonotypes in both CD4 and CD8 compartments was observed. The study found a weaker secondary response that peaked faster, day 5 versus 15. Clones from primary vaccination mostly reappeared after the booster (96% CD4, over 85% CD8).

Looked up from germline, CDR1 is SEHNR and CDR2 is FQNEAQ (reference sequence). V was shortened by 8 bases and J by 4 bases, with 8 bases between the two germline ends. This CDR3 is built from 12 residues. Each CDR3 protein gets one entry after TCRdb re-called the 5' RACE reads with MiXCR. This sample has approximately 550,000 distinct CDR3 sequences; over 15% occur once, and the top ten carry about 13%. This clonotype was seen only a few times. Its specificity is not known. The clonotype comes from a man aged 25 to 40 who received the YFV17D yellow fever vaccine. Sequenced here: PBMCs, sampled 15 days after the yellow fever booster vaccination. The rearrangement uses TRBV7-9 and TRBJ2-2, with D uncertain. CDR3 nucleotides: TGTGCCAGCTTTGAGTTCACCGGGGAGCTGTTTTTT. It yields the protein CASFEFTGELFF.